These 12 T cell receptor beta chains came from one sample sequenced in a study of blood T cell repertoires in COVID-19. This table comes from immunoSEQ multiplex PCR, and its TCRdb copy is limited to in-frame clones, with some not included. The sample records fewer than 200,000 clones, 74% being singletons. Sequenced material: peripheral blood. The source of these receptors is an elderly woman with acute or convalescent COVID-19.

The V and J genes are TRBV2 and TRBJ2-3, with D perhaps matching TRBD2 (7 bases). Deletions cut 4 bases from V and 3 bases from J, with 14 bases between. CDR1 is SNHLY and CDR2 is FYNNEI in the germline V gene. The CDR3 is made up of 15 amino acids. DNA for the CDR3: TGTGCCAGCAGTGGTCAGGGGAGGGAGACAGATACGCAGTATTTT. This encodes CASSGQGRETDTQYF.

The table lists this clone with a few counts. This chain connects TRBV28 to TRBJ1-5; maybe TRBD1 (5 bases). The CDR3 runs to 14 residues. Germline V lookup: CDR1 MDHEN, CDR2 SYDVKM. V lost 6 bases and J 5 bases, leaving 14 bases between the germline ends. CDR3 bases: TGTGCCAGCAGGGGGGGACTGGCCTATCAGCCCCAGCATTTT. Protein: CASRGGLAYQPQHF. The whole variable domain, remainder taken from reference TRBV28 and TRBJ1-5, is DVKVTQSSRYLVKRTGEKVFLECVQDMDHENMFWYRQDPGLGLRLIYFSYDVKMKEKGDIPEGYSVSREKKERFSLILESASTNQTSMYLCASRGGLAYQPQHFGDGTRLSIL.

The gene calls are TRBV28 and TRBJ1-5, with D possibly TRBD1 on 5 matching bases. Trimming shortened V by 7 bases and J by 6 bases, and 16 bases separated the two germline ends. Per germline, CDR1 MDHEN and CDR2 SYDVKM. The CDR3 sequence is 14 residues long. The CDR3 nucleotides are TGTGCCAGCACCCTAGGCGGGGGAAGTCAGCCCCAGCATTTT. It encodes CASTLGGGSQPQHF.

In nucleotides, the CDR3 is TGTGCCAGCAGCGTAGGGACAGACCCTTCACCCCTCCACTTT. This encodes CASSVGTDPSPLHF. This chain links TRBV27 with TRBJ1-6; 7 bases are shared with TRBD1. The CDR3 covers 14 residues. After removal of 6 bases from V and 9 bases from J, the junction contained 8 bases not matched to a gene. CDR1 and CDR2 (germline): MNHEY, SMNVEV (reference sequence).

The gene calls are TRBV19 and TRBJ2-1, with 12 positions matching TRBD2. Trimming cost V 5 bases and J 10 bases; bases outside gene matches: 18. This CDR3 spans 18 amino acids. Germline lookup yields CDR1 LNHDA and CDR2 SQIVND (reference sequence). The CDR3 spells CASSVRALAGGPRVEQFF. CDR3 DNA sequence: TGTGCCAGTAGTGTCAGGGCCCTAGCGGGAGGGCCTCGAGTCGAGCAGTTCTTC. Together with reference TRBV19 and TRBJ2-1, the CDR3 gives the full variable domain: DGGITQSPKYLFRKEGQNVTLSCEQNLNHDAMYWYRQDPGQGLRLIYYSQIVNDFQKGDIAEGYSVSREKKESFPLTVTSAQKNPTAFYLCASSVRALAGGPRVEQFFGPGTRLTVL.

The rearrangement links TRBV7-2 to TRBJ1-2; D is unclear. CDR1 and CDR2 (germline): SGHTA, FQGNSA. The CDR3 runs to 12 residues. Trimming stripped 2 bases from V and 8 bases from J, with 9 bases between. CDR3 coding DNA: TGTGCCAGCAGCTTACTCCGGGGAGGCTACACCTTC. Its translation: CASSLLRGGYTF.

This clone turned up a few times. The chain employs TRBV2 and TRBJ1-3, with 7 positions matching TRBD1. Germline V gene data show CDR1 as SNHLY and CDR2 as FYNNEI. Germline trimming cut 7 bases from V and 8 bases from J; bases unmatched to any gene: 11. This CDR3 comprises 14 residues. As DNA, the CDR3 is TGTGCCAGCACCGAACAGGGGATAGTTGACACCATATATTTT. Its translation is CASTEQGIVDTIYF.

This chain links TRBV14 with TRBJ2-1; 9 nucleotides agree with TRBD2. The CDR3 extends over 19 amino acids. Germline CDR1 and CDR2: SGHDN and FVKESK. With V trimmed by 4 bases and J by 4 bases, 17 bases remained unmatched. In DNA form, the CDR3 reads TGTGCCAGCAGCCCCCGACCTTCACTCAGCGGGAGGCTTTACAATGAGCAGTTCTTC. Translated: CASSPRPSLSGRLYNEQFF.

CDR3: CASSSPGLAGGISYNEQFF. The CDR3 DNA sequence: TGTGCCAGCAGTTCCCCGGGACTAGCGGGAGGAATCTCCTACAATGAGCAGTTCTTC. The chain uses TRBV6-2 or TRBV6-3 and TRBJ2-1, with 15 bases aligning to TRBD2. The CDR3 covers 19 residues. The ends lost 4 bases at V and 0 bases at J; junction bases unmatched: 7. Germline CDR1 is MNHEY and CDR2 is SVGEGT.

The sample holds a few counts of this clone. This sequence joins TRBV9 and TRBJ1-4, with TRBD1 as a possible D gene (5 bases). Germline-derived CDR1 and CDR2 are SGDLS and YYNGEE. V was pared by 4 bases and J by 0 bases, with 10 bases between. The CDR3 extends over 15 amino acids. The CDR3 reads CASSIQDSTNEKLFF. CDR3 in DNA: TGTGCCAGCAGCATACAGGATTCAACTAATGAAAAACTGTTTTTT.

The chain combines TRBV7-6 with TRBJ2-3, with 8 bases lining up with TRBD2. The CDR3 contains 19 residues. V shed 5 bases and J 1 base; nucleotides not matched to a gene: 17. The germline V gene encodes CDR1 SGHVS and CDR2 FNYEAQ. CDR3 in DNA: TGTGCCAGCAGCCCATTCGAGCGGGAGTATGAGGTTCGCACAGATACGCAGTATTTT. As protein: CASSPFEREYEVRTDTQYF.

V gene TRBV6-1 combines with J gene TRBJ1-4; tentatively, D is TRBD1 (6 bases). The CDR3 consists of 16 residues. Germline V gene lookup returns CDR1 MNHNS and CDR2 SASEGT. The V gene lost 0 bases and the J gene lost 8 bases, with 16 bases spanning the gap. The CDR3, as DNA: TGTGCCAGCAGTGAAGCGCTTGGGGGCTTCAGAGAAAAACTGTTTTTT. Its translation is CASSEALGGFREKLFF.